This T cell receptor (beta chain) was identified during a study of blood T cell repertoires in COVID-19. Across the study: In each case, the material was cDNA or gDNA derived from T cells, B-cell-depleted T cells, or PBMCs.

The germline V gene has CDR1 MNHEY and CDR2 SMNVEV (reference sequence). This CDR3 has 14 residues. V lost 4 bases and J 5 bases, leaving 14 bases between the germline ends. Clones were read by immunoSEQ multiplex PCR, and TCRdb kept only the in-frame ones, dropping some. The sample holds 200,000 to 250,000 clones, about four fifths seen once. Enrollees, about 18 to 95 years old, lived in 24 US areas. Cohort 3 donors were reported recovered after two negative PCRs, clearance, or symptom resolution. In this sample, this clone turned up a few times. The sample consisted of PBMCs or T cells enriched from blood (not recorded which). The TCR was taken from a man between 60 and 75 years old who had recovered from COVID-19. The V gene is TRBV27, the J gene TRBJ1-1, with D hard to call. Here the CDR3 DNA reads TGTGCCAGCAGTTCGGAGGCGAGGCGGACTGAAGCTTTCTTT. Amino acids: CASSSEARRTEAFF.